The sequence of this T cell receptor (beta chain) was determined in a study of T cell responses to AZD1222 COVID-19 vaccine. Study outcomes and limitations: The peak T cell response came first, and repertoires were sampled only after it.

Clones were sequenced by immunoSEQ multiplex PCR, and TCRdb holds only the in-frame ones, with some missing. This sample carries under 150,000 clones, roughly 88% of them seen once, and the ten largest clones take 6.5%. Comments on this clone: As yet, its antigen is unknown.

The study pooled second doses at about 4 or about 12 weeks. The length of the CDR3 is 15 residues. Germline CDR1 and CDR2: SGDLS and YYNGEE. V shed 4 bases and J shed 6 bases, with 14 bases lying between them. This sample comprised peripheral blood, obtained 28 days after the second AZD1222 dose. The chain combines TRBV9 with TRBJ1-6; perhaps TRBD1 as D (6 bases). This sequence was found in an adult who received the AZD1222 COVID-19 vaccine. The CDR3 region is CASSHEQGFNSPLHF. Here the CDR3 DNA reads TGTGCCAGCAGCCACGAACAGGGATTTAATTCACCCCTCCACTTT.